The present T cell receptor (beta chain) was sequenced within a study of T-cell reconstitution after alpha-beta-depleted transplantation in children. Points from the study as a whole: After one year, T-cell counts and TCRbeta diversity mostly came from new T cells. Expanded clones from the graft, numbering several hundred, reportedly supplied alpha-beta T cells about two months after transplant.

Unique molecular identifiers were incorporated during preparation of the TCRbeta library. TCRdb re-called the PCR reads through MiXCR, storing one row per CDR3 protein. The table shows 700,000 to 950,000 distinct CDR3 sequences, with 15% to 20% occurring only once. On this clonotype itself: Antigen unknown.

Trimming took 9 bases from V and 2 from J, leaving 19 bases between them. Germline CDR1 SGHAT, CDR2 FQNNGV. The CDR3 extends over 16 amino acids. The chain couples TRBV11-2 to TRBJ1-4; D is possibly TRBD1 (5 bases). The sequence was obtained from a male patient under 18 who had a stem cell transplant for acute lymphoblastic leukemia, so the T cells may come from the graft donor. The specimen comprised PBMCs, mostly from graft donor cells, sampled 360 days after TCRalphabeta/CD19-depleted stem cell transplant. The CDR3 here is CASKGTSDLTNEKLFF. CDR3 sequence (DNA): TGTGCCAGTAAGGGGACTTCGGATCTCACTAATGAAAAACTGTTTTTT.